This T cell receptor (beta chain) was sequenced in a study of blood T cell repertoires in COVID-19. Study information: Sites in the United States, Italy and Spain provided acute and convalescent COVID-19 samples.

Only in-frame clones appear in the TCRdb table, and some are missing; sequencing was by immunoSEQ multiplex PCR. Of 210,000 or so clones listed, about four fifths are singletons. This clone appeared a few times. The CDR3 is 20 residues long. V lost 9 bases to trimming and J lost 0 bases, with 30 bases between them. The germline CDR1 and CDR2 sequences are LNHDA and SQIVND (reference sequence). V and J are TRBV19 and TRBJ1-5; D uncertain. Sequenced material: PBMCs or T cells enriched from blood (not recorded which). This clonotype originated in a woman aged 45-60 years with acute COVID-19. The CDR3: CAREPYTREAEINSNQPQHF. The CDR3 region has the DNA TGTGCCAGAGAACCCTATACCCGGGAGGCAGAGATAAATAGCAATCAGCCCCAGCATTTT.